At least ten counts were recorded for the clone carrying this TCR beta chain. Its antigen is not identified. This entry is derived from a study of Graves' ophthalmopathy and Graves' hyperthyroidism. Study-wide findings and caveats: Most clonotypes expanded in thyroid above 0.001 frequency were present in blood too.

This CDR3 region has 16 residues. The germline V and J ends were trimmed by 2 bases and 4 bases, with 16 bases remaining between them. Germline assignment: CDR1 KGHDR and CDR2 SFDVKD. If patients had other autoimmune diseases, uncontrolled infections, pregnancy or lactation, they were excluded. RNA transcripts provided the template for amplifying TCR beta CDR3 regions. HTBI primers primed a first-round RT-PCR, and a second-round multiplex PCR followed. TCRdb reanalysed the multiplex PCR reads using MiXCR and keeps one entry per CDR3 protein. The sample includes approximately 640,000 distinct CDR3 sequences, about two fifths of them seen just once.

Input material: peripheral blood. The chain joins TRBV24-1 to TRBJ1-1; D might be TRBD1 (5 bases). The sequence came from an adult man with Graves' ophthalmopathy. In nucleotides, the CDR3 is TGTGCCACCAGTGATTCTCAGGGAATAGGAGGCACTGAAGCTTTCTTT. It is translated as CATSDSQGIGGTEAFF.